One and the same sample provided the 30 T cell receptor beta chains below, sequenced in a study of shared clonotypes between healthy human individuals. Naive CD8 cells lacked CD45RO and underwent positive selection for CCR7, leaving out terminally differentiated effector memory CD45RA+ cells. Generated by immunoSEQ multiplex PCR, the TCRdb table keeps only in-frame clones and is missing some. The sample records approximately 810,000 clones, 80% to 95% being singletons. Material: naive CD8+ T cells sorted from blood. The receptors shown here come from a man between 25 and 39 years old in good health.

The rearrangement joins TRBV29-1 to TRBJ2-1; D uncertain. Per germline, CDR1 SQVTM and CDR2 ANQGSEA. Trimming pared 5 bases from V and 3 bases from J, leaving 11 bases between. The CDR3 sequence is 13 residues long. The CDR3 DNA sequence: TGCAGCGTTAAAAGGATTAACTACAATGAGCAGTTCTTC. It yields the protein CSVKRINYNEQFF.

The rearrangement links TRBV19 to TRBJ2-7; D is perhaps TRBD1 (6 bases). The CDR3 length is 13 residues. The germline V gene has CDR1 LNHDA and CDR2 SQIVND (reference sequence). V was clipped by 5 bases and J by 2 bases, with 10 bases between them. In DNA, the CDR3 is TGTGCCAGTAGTTCCGGGACACCCTACGAGCAGTACTTC. It specifies CASSSGTPYEQYF.

This clone has a single count. The rearrangement links TRBV10-2 to TRBJ1-5, with TRBD1 as a possible D gene (6 bases). This CDR3 comprises 15 residues. Trimming cost V 0 bases and J 9 bases, with 15 bases left between them. Germline V gives CDR1 WSHSY, CDR2 SAAADI. The CDR3 loop is CASSESGGAASPQHF. In DNA, the CDR3 is TGCGCCAGCAGTGAGTCGGGGGGGGCGGCGTCGCCCCAGCATTTT.

The chain combines TRBV7-8 with TRBJ2-3; D is undetermined. Germline CDR1 and CDR2: SGHVS and FQNEAQ. Trimming took 2 bases from V and 5 from J, leaving 23 bases between them. This CDR3 contains 18 residues. CDR3 region: CASSLPNAIPNSRDTQYF. The CDR3 DNA is TGTGCCAGCAGCTTACCGAACGCTATTCCAAACAGCCGAGATACGCAGTATTTT.

In its sample, this clone was seen once. The chain uses TRBV6-1 and TRBJ2-2; D gene uncertain. The germline gives CDR1 MNHNS, CDR2 SASEGT. The CDR3 is 15 amino acids. Trimming shortened V by 2 bases and J by 3 bases, and 10 bases separated the two germline ends. The CDR3 spells CASSEFGSHTGELFF. The CDR3 DNA reads as TGTGCCAGCAGTGAATTTGGTTCCCACACCGGGGAGCTGTTTTTT.

The genes are TRBV6-5 and TRBJ2-7; D unclear. Trimming took 3 bases from V and 5 from J, leaving 8 bases between them. The V gene's germline CDR1 is MNHEY and CDR2 SVGAGI. CDR3 length: 12 residues. CDR3 loop: CASSYPGHEQYF. CDR3 bases: TGTGCCAGCAGTTATCCAGGCCACGAGCAGTACTTC.

The rearrangement links TRBV19 to TRBJ1-1; D unclear. The CDR3 runs 11 residues. Trimming left V 3 bases short and J 5 bases short, with 4 bases between. The V gene's germline CDR1 is LNHDA and CDR2 SQIVND (reference sequence). The CDR3 region has the DNA TGTGCCAGTAGTATCTTTACTGAAGCTTTCTTT. It yields the protein CASSIFTEAFF.

Notes on this clone: Other DNA sequences in this specimen translate into the identical CDR3. The chain employs TRBV4-3 and TRBJ2-7; 7 bases line up with TRBD2. CDR1 and CDR2 from the germline V gene are LGHNA and YSLEER. With 1 base clipped from V and 4 bases from J, the junction kept 4 bases outside the gene matches. This CDR3 region has 14 residues. The CDR3 coding sequence is TGCGCCAGCAGCCAAGGGGCTAGCGGTTACGAGCAGTACTTC. This codes for CASSQGASGYEQYF.

This chain uses TRBV7-6 with TRBJ2-5; 8 bases line up with TRBD2. This CDR3 spans 20 amino acids. Per the germline V gene, CDR1 is SGHVS and CDR2 is FNYEAQ. V lost 5 bases, J lost 3 bases, and 23 bases stayed unmatched. The CDR3 spells CASSLTWGGLAENVKETQYF. The CDR3 bases are TGTGCCAGCAGCCTCACTTGGGGCGGACTAGCAGAAAACGTGAAAGAGACCCAGTACTTC.

This chain uses TRBV28 with TRBJ2-3; D remains unclear. CDR3 length: 15 residues. The germline V and J ends were trimmed by 6 bases and 1 base, with 14 bases remaining between them. Looked up from germline, CDR1 is MDHEN and CDR2 is SYDVKM. For the CDR3, the DNA is TGTGCCAGCAGCCTAGTCGTTCAGGGCACAGATACGCAGTATTTT. As protein: CASSLVVQGTDTQYF.

This chain links TRBV6-5 with TRBJ2-4; 8 bases line up with TRBD1. The CDR3 runs 15 residues. V shed 6 bases and J 6 bases; nucleotides not matched to a gene: 10. CDR1 and CDR2 from the germline V gene are MNHEY and SVGAGI. The CDR3 spells CASRPSIGTGNIQYF. CDR3 nucleotides: TGTGCCAGCAGACCGTCTATCGGGACAGGAAACATTCAGTACTTC.

V usage is TRBV19 and J usage is TRBJ1-5, with D tentatively TRBD1 (5 bases). Germline V gives CDR1 LNHDA, CDR2 SQIVND (reference sequence). V lost 6 bases, J lost 2 bases, and 8 bases lay in between. The CDR3 runs 13 residues. The CDR3, as DNA: TGTGCCAGTAGGGGGGTCGGCAATCAGCCCCAGCATTTT. Translation: CASRGVGNQPQHF.

This chain links TRBV28 with TRBJ2-3; 11 nucleotides line up with TRBD2. This CDR3 contains 14 residues. Germline trimming cut 9 bases from V and 4 bases from J; bases unmatched to any gene: 6. CDR1 MDHEN and CDR2 SYDVKM come from the germline V gene. CDR3: CASTLAGVADTQYF. The DNA for the CDR3 is TGTGCCAGTACACTAGCGGGAGTAGCAGATACGCAGTATTTT.

This chain uses TRBV27 with TRBJ2-1, with TRBD2 identical over 7 bases. This CDR3 is built from 17 residues. Germline V lookup: CDR1 MNHEY, CDR2 SMNVEV (reference sequence). The ends lost 0 bases at V and 5 bases at J; junction bases unmatched: 10. CDR3 region: CASSLSRRETHHNEQFF. As DNA, the CDR3 is TGTGCCAGCAGTTTATCTCGGCGGGAGACCCACCACAATGAGCAGTTCTTC.

This sequence joins TRBV7-6 and TRBJ2-7; D is unresolved. V lost 5 bases to trimming and J lost 6 bases, with 26 bases between them. The CDR3 sequence is 17 residues long. From germline, CDR1 is SGHVS and CDR2 FNYEAQ. The CDR3 loop is CASSPISGLKLPTEQYF. The CDR3 DNA reads as TGTGCCAGCAGCCCGATATCCGGGCTTAAACTACCTACCGAGCAGTACTTC.

The V call is TRBV19, the J call TRBJ2-1, with a possible D match to TRBD2 (6 bases). In germline, CDR1 is LNHDA, CDR2 SQIVND (reference sequence). The CDR3 has 14 residues. With 4 bases removed from V and 1 base from J, the gap between germline ends came to 8 bases. The CDR3: CASSTGLSYNEQFF. The CDR3 DNA reads as TGTGCCAGTAGTACGGGACTTTCCTACAATGAGCAGTTCTTC.

CDR3 loop: CASLGGTGDNEQFF. The CDR3 DNA reads as TGTGCCAGCCTTGGAGGGACAGGGGACAATGAGCAGTTCTTC. The gene calls are TRBV7-9 and TRBJ2-1, with 10 positions matching TRBD1. After removal of 8 bases from V and 5 bases from J, the junction contained 6 bases not matched to a gene. Germline CDR1 is SEHNR and CDR2 is FQNEAQ (reference sequence). The CDR3 is made up of 14 amino acids.

The CDR3 DNA follows: TGCGCCAGCAGCCCCAAGGGGGGGAGCTCCTACAATGAGCAGTTCTTC. This gives the protein CASSPKGGSSYNEQFF. The V gene is TRBV4-3, the J gene TRBJ2-1; a possible D gene is TRBD2 (7 bases). The CDR3 is made up of 16 amino acids. V was pared by 4 bases and J by 0 bases, with 13 bases between. Germline assignment: CDR1 LGHNA and CDR2 YSLEER.

This chain uses TRBV6-6 with TRBJ1-5; D remains ambiguous. This CDR3 has 15 amino acids. V lost 7 bases and J lost 3, with 16 bases in between. Germline V gives CDR1 MNHNY, CDR2 SVGAGI (reference sequence). The CDR3 loop is CASTYGSGVNQPQHF. Here the CDR3 DNA reads TGTGCCAGCACCTACGGGAGTGGAGTCAATCAGCCCCAGCATTTT.

On this clone itself: Other nucleotide sequences in the sample specify the same CDR3. The rearrangement links TRBV27 to TRBJ2-1, with 7 bases matching TRBD2. This CDR3 contains 13 residues. Per the germline V gene, CDR1 is MNHEY and CDR2 is SMNVEV (reference sequence). After removal of 5 bases from V and 10 bases from J, the junction contained 8 bases not matched to a gene. The CDR3 loop is CASSLRLAGEQFF. The CDR3 region has the DNA TGTGCCAGCAGTCTTCGACTAGCCGGGGAGCAGTTCTTC.

V is TRBV5-3 and J is TRBJ1-5, with TRBD1 identical over 8 bases. TRBV5-3 is an open reading frame, and its role is uncertain. The CDR3 totals 16 residues. Trimming cost V 0 bases and J 0 bases; bases outside gene matches: 2. CDR3 sequence reads: CARSLAGQDSNQPQHF. CDR3 nucleotides: TGTGCCAGAAGCTTGGCGGGACAGGATAGCAATCAGCCCCAGCATTTT.

This rearrangement joins TRBV5-1 to TRBJ1-2; D is unresolved. The V end was cut by 0 bases, the J end by 6 bases, with 12 bases between. The germline CDR1 and CDR2 sequences are SGHRS and YFSETQ. The CDR3 is made up of 14 amino acids. The CDR3 region has the DNA TGCGCCAGCAGCTTGGCAGCAAATTCTGATGGCTACACCTTC. This codes for CASSLAANSDGYTF.

The chain has TRBV6-6 and TRBJ2-1; TRBD2 might be the D (6 bases). V was cut by 4 bases and J by 2 bases, with 15 bases left in between. The CDR3 length is 16 residues. Germline lookup yields CDR1 MNHNY and CDR2 SVGAGI (reference sequence). In DNA, the CDR3 is TGTGCCAGCAGTTTATATTGGAGGGGCACCTACAATGAGCAGTTCTTC. This codes for CASSLYWRGTYNEQFF.

The chain links TRBV19 to TRBJ2-7; 8 nucleotides agree with TRBD2. Germline-derived CDR1 and CDR2 are LNHDA and SQIVND (reference sequence). The junction had 10 bases not matched to a gene; V was cut back by 3 bases and J by 6 bases. The CDR3 spans 15 residues. The CDR3 loop reads CASSMVAGSIAEQYF. The CDR3 DNA reads as TGTGCCAGTAGTATGGTAGCGGGATCAATCGCCGAGCAGTACTTC.

This clone appeared once. The rearrangement uses TRBV9 and TRBJ2-2; no firm D call. Germline V gives CDR1 SGDLS, CDR2 YYNGEE. Trimming removed 0 bases at V and 1 base at J, with 7 bases between. This CDR3 has 15 residues. This chain's CDR3 is CASSVAWGNTGELFF. In DNA form, the CDR3 reads TGTGCCAGCAGCGTAGCTTGGGGGAACACCGGGGAGCTGTTTTTT.

CDR3 DNA: TGTGCCAGCAGCACATTAAACGCGGGAAGCTCCTACAATGAGCAGTTCTTC. Translating it yields CASSTLNAGSSYNEQFF. V usage is TRBV7-9 and J usage is TRBJ2-1; D is perhaps TRBD2 (6 bases). Germline CDR1 and CDR2: SEHNR and FQNEAQ (reference sequence). Trimming stripped 5 bases from V and 0 bases from J, with 17 bases between. There are 17 residues in the CDR3.

The chain uses TRBV19 and TRBJ2-1; D remains ambiguous. V lost 6 bases and J 3 bases, leaving 24 bases between the germline ends. CDR1 LNHDA and CDR2 SQIVND come from the germline V gene (reference sequence). This CDR3 region has 18 residues. CDR3 protein: CASSPRGRRVVGYNEQFF. The CDR3 DNA sequence: TGTGCCAGTAGCCCCCGCGGTCGTAGGGTAGTCGGCTACAATGAGCAGTTCTTC.

The chain recombines TRBV27 with TRBJ2-3; the match to TRBD2 covers 7 bases. V was pared by 0 bases and J by 0 bases, with 15 bases of the junction left unmatched. This CDR3 region has 20 residues. Germline-derived CDR1 and CDR2 are MNHEY and SMNVEV (reference sequence). The CDR3 reads CASSLSPSVGGRASTDTQYF. CDR3 coding DNA: TGTGCCAGCAGTTTATCGCCCAGTGTCGGGGGGAGAGCAAGCACAGATACGCAGTATTTT.

The rearrangement links TRBV2 to TRBJ2-3; D unclear. V was clipped by 8 bases and J by 0 bases, with 12 bases between them. Germline assignment: CDR1 SNHLY and CDR2 FYNNEI. This CDR3 contains 14 residues. The CDR3 nucleotides are TGTGCCAGCGTTGGGTTCTTTAGCACAGATACGCAGTATTTT. Residues: CASVGFFSTDTQYF.

Comment on this clone: Within the sample, other DNA sequences also encode this same CDR3. The chain couples TRBV7-9 to TRBJ2-3; D gene uncertain. V shed 3 bases and J shed 5 bases, with 3 bases lying between them. The length of the CDR3 is 11 residues. CDR1 is SEHNR and CDR2 is FQNEAQ in the germline V gene (reference sequence). The CDR3 here is CASSLLDTQYF. The CDR3 DNA reads TGTGCCAGCAGCTTGTTAGATACGCAGTATTTT.